This TCR beta chain was found in a study of response to subunit inactivated influenza vaccine. The table lists this clonotype with a few counts. Its specificity is not known. A junction boundary mismatches the germline segment, possibly from a read error. Regarding the study as a whole: Researchers suggested that each seasonal influenza vaccination recruits few new T cells.

TCRdb itself ran the RT-PCR reads through MiXCR, one entry per CDR3 protein. The data show 500,000 to 600,000 distinct CDR3 sequences, 10% to 15% seen once. Germline CDR1 LGHDT, CDR2 YNNKEL (reference sequence). The CDR3 has 12 amino acids. The J gene is TRBJ2-3, the V gene TRBV3-1; 7 bases are shared with TRBD1. Here the sequenced sample was PBMCs from blood, taken 40 to 50 days after vaccination. The sequence was obtained from a man between 45 and 60 years old who received an inactivated influenza vaccine. CDR3 bases: TGTGCCAGCAGCCACGGGACAGCCCAGCAGTGTTTT. As protein: CASSHGTAQQCF.